This is a list of T cell receptor beta chains from one sample in a study of blood T cell repertoires in COVID-19. Repertoires were generated with immunoSEQ multiplex PCR, while TCRdb's copy carries only in-frame clones and drops some. The data hold roughly 250,000 clones, with around 83% observed a single time. The sample consisted of peripheral blood. These receptors were collected from a middle-aged man with active or convalescent COVID-19. The CDR3 runs from the conserved cysteine through the conserved F or W. Each record gives: D gene, J gene, V gene, clone size, CDR3 DNA, CDR3 protein. D genes are given only for firm matches. A row's size may be missing; if present it is once, few, many or a size class.

>TRBD2|TRBJ2-7|TRBV7-2|.
TGTGCCAGCAGCTTAGCGCGGGGGGGGCTCTACGAGCAGTACTTC
CASSLARGGLYEQYF
>.|TRBJ1-6|TRBV19|.
TGTGCCAGTAGTCCCGAGGGTGATTCACCCCTCCACTTT
CASSPEGDSPLHF
>TRBD1|TRBJ1-5|TRBV20-1|.
TGCAGTGCTAGTTTGGGACAGAGCAGCAATCAGCCCCAGCATTTT
CSASLGQSSNQPQHF
>.|TRBJ1-2|TRBV6-5|.
TGTGCCAGCAGCCCGATCGGGGAGAATGGCTACACCTTC
CASSPIGENGYTF
>.|TRBJ2-1|TRBV5-1|.
TGCGCCAGCAGCTCCGAACTCTACAATGAGCAGTTCTTC
CASSSELYNEQFF
>.|TRBJ2-3|TRBV19|.
TGTGCCAGTAGCTTCTCACTAAGGGATACGCAGTATTTT
CASSFSLRDTQYF
>TRBD1|TRBJ1-4|TRBV6-5|few
TGTGCCAGCAGTAAGGGACAGGGTAATGAAAAACTGTTTTTT
CASSKGQGNEKLFF
>TRBD1|TRBJ2-2|TRBV27|once
TGTGCCAGCAGTTTAGGGACAGGGGGGGCCGGGGAGCTGTTTTTT
CASSLGTGGAGELFF
>TRBD1|TRBJ2-2|TRBV28|.
TGTGCCAGCAGTTTATGGACAATGACAGGGGCCGGGGAGCTGTTTTTT
CASSLWTMTGAGELFF
>TRBD2|TRBJ2-3|TRBV7-2|.
TGTGCCAGCAGCTTATCCAGCGGGGGGGCCATAGATACGCAGTATTTT
CASSLSSGGAIDTQYF